The 25 T cell receptor beta chains below all came from one sample that was sequenced in a study of vaccination effects on CD4 cells after COVID-19. Prior to sequencing, the ViraFEST assay stimulated PBMC with viral peptide pools, which expanded the antigen-specific CD4+ T cells. Subsequent to a culture period of more than 8 days, CD4+ T cells were isolated. Nucleocapsid antibody tests were negative, and the vaccine recipients had no prior SARS-CoV-2 infection. The antigens of these receptors remain unknown. Profiled with immunoSEQ multiplex PCR; TCRdb holds only in-frame clones, not every one. Among about 41,000 clones listed, roughly two thirds were seen once. This specimen consisted of CD4+ T cells from PBMCs cultured with HCoV-OC43 spike peptides, obtained before COVID-19 vaccination. Subset meaning: HCoV-OC43 spike overlapping peptide pool stimulation. Receptors were obtained from a human donor who received a COVID-19 vaccine.

V and J are TRBV6-2 or TRBV6-3 and TRBJ1-1, with D perhaps matching TRBD1 (5 bases). Per germline, CDR1 MNHEY and CDR2 SVGEGT. The V gene lost 6 bases and the J gene lost 0 bases, with 17 bases spanning the gap. The CDR3 spans 16 residues. CDR3: CASSPWGRYMNTEAFF. The DNA of the CDR3 is TGTGCCAGCAGCCCTTGGGGCAGGTATATGAACACTGAAGCTTTCTTT.

The rearrangement uses TRBV7-2 and TRBJ2-1; possible D gene TRBD1, 5 bases. V was shortened by 5 bases and J by 8 bases, with 19 bases between the two germline ends. The CDR3 sequence is 15 residues long. The germline V gene has CDR1 SGHTA and CDR2 FQGNSA. This CDR3 is CASSLMSGQGYEQFF. The CDR3 DNA is TGTGCCAGCAGCCTCATGTCGGGTCAGGGATATGAGCAGTTCTTC.

V usage is TRBV19 and J usage is TRBJ2-3; D unresolved. Deletions cut 6 bases from V and 4 bases from J, with 17 bases between. The CDR3 contains 15 residues. Per germline, CDR1 LNHDA and CDR2 SQIVND (reference sequence). The CDR3 spells CASSRGAVLADTQYF. CDR3 in DNA: TGTGCCAGTAGCCGCGGTGCAGTATTGGCAGATACGCAGTATTTT.

The gene calls are TRBV30 and TRBJ2-7, with 15 bases identical to TRBD2. V lost 3 bases and J lost 9; bases outside the gene matches: 9. Germline-derived CDR1 and CDR2 are GTSNPN and SVGIG (reference sequence). The CDR3 spans 15 residues. CDR3 sequence (DNA): TGTGCCTGGAGCTCTGGACTAGCGGGGGGGTTCGGGCAGTACTTC. Translation: CAWSSGLAGGFGQYF.

This chain uses TRBV29-1 with TRBJ2-7, with TRBD2 matching over 10 bases. This CDR3 has 13 amino acids. Germline CDR1 SQVTM, CDR2 ANQGSEA. J gave up 2 bases and V 4 bases, and 2 bases lay outside the gene matches. The CDR3: CSVVAGGAYEQYF. CDR3 bases: TGCAGCGTTGTAGCGGGAGGAGCCTACGAGCAGTACTTC.

This clone was picked up a small number of times. J is TRBJ1-4 and V is TRBV7-8; D gene uncertain. CDR1 is SGHVS, CDR2 FQNEAQ, per germline. The CDR3 loop spans 14 amino acids. The germline V and J ends were trimmed by 3 bases and 3 bases, with 8 bases remaining between them. The CDR3 region has the DNA TGTGCCAGCAGCTTTGGAGGGTCTAATGAAAAACTGTTTTTT. The encoded protein is CASSFGGSNEKLFF.

The V gene is TRBV7-2, the J gene TRBJ1-4; possible D gene TRBD1, 5 bases. Germline CDR1 SGHTA, CDR2 FQGNSA. The CDR3 is made up of 13 amino acids. V gave up 1 base and J gave up 7 bases, with 7 bases separating them. CDR3 sequence: CASSLDRREKLFF. The DNA of the CDR3 is TGTGCCAGCAGCTTAGACAGGCGTGAAAAACTGTTTTTT.

Here the CDR3 reads CASSMRQGIYEQYF. The DNA for the CDR3 is TGTGCCAGTAGTATGAGACAGGGAATCTACGAGCAGTACTTC. The chain recombines TRBV19 with TRBJ2-7; 7 bases are shared with TRBD1. Per the germline V gene, CDR1 is LNHDA and CDR2 is SQIVND (reference sequence). The CDR3 consists of 14 residues. V shed 3 bases, J shed 3 bases, and the junction held 5 bases outside the gene matches.

The chain has TRBV11-2 and TRBJ2-1, with 10 bases that match TRBD2. CDR1 is SGHAT and CDR2 is FQNNGV in the germline V gene. The CDR3 is 15 residues long. V lost 1 base to trimming and J lost 4 bases; unmatched junction nucleotides: 1. The CDR3 region is CASSLGGLAYNEQFF. CDR3 nucleotide sequence: TGTGCCAGCAGCTTAGGGGGACTAGCGTACAATGAGCAGTTCTTC.

This clone appeared a single time. The chain recombines TRBV6-4 with TRBJ1-1; 11 nucleotides line up with TRBD1. Losses at the gene ends were 5 bases for V and 5 bases for J; bases not matched to a gene: 4. The length of the CDR3 is 14 residues. The germline V gene encodes CDR1 MRHNA and CDR2 SNTAGT. CDR3: CASSRDRGATEAFF. The CDR3 DNA reads TGTGCCAGCAGTCGGGACAGGGGGGCTACTGAAGCTTTCTTT.

This clone came up a few times. This chain links TRBV2 with TRBJ1-6; a weak D match, TRBD1 (6 bases). Germline loops: CDR1 SNHLY, CDR2 FYNNEI. The CDR3 is made up of 15 amino acids. Trimming took off 2 bases at V and 5 bases at J, with 10 bases between the two ends. CDR3 residues: CASSELGTNNSPLHF. CDR3 coding DNA: TGTGCCAGCAGTGAACTAGGGACAAATAATTCACCCCTCCACTTT.

The chain has TRBV19 and TRBJ1-5; 10 positions agree with TRBD1. The CDR3 totals 16 residues. CDR1 and CDR2 from the germline V gene are LNHDA and SQIVND (reference sequence). Unmatched junction bases numbered 6, after V lost 5 bases and J lost 2 bases. CDR3 nucleotides: TGTGCCAGTAGTGAAACCGGGACAGGGGGCAATCAGCCCCAGCATTTT. Its protein product is CASSETGTGGNQPQHF.

Only a few counts were recorded for this clone. This chain uses TRBV6-5 with TRBJ2-2; D might be TRBD2 (6 bases). Germline values: CDR1 MNHEY, CDR2 SVGAGI. This CDR3 spans 15 amino acids. Trimming pared 6 bases from V and 0 bases from J, leaving 11 bases between. The CDR3 protein is CASREGLSNTGELFF. The CDR3 DNA follows: TGTGCCAGCAGGGAGGGACTGTCGAACACCGGGGAGCTGTTTTTT.

V is TRBV19 and J is TRBJ2-5; TRBD1 agrees at 7 bases. Trimming took 5 bases from V and 5 from J; bases not matched to a gene: 2. CDR3 length equals 12 residues. The germline V gene encodes CDR1 LNHDA and CDR2 SQIVND (reference sequence). CDR3 in amino acids: CASSVQGETQYF. In DNA, the CDR3 is TGTGCCAGTAGTGTACAGGGGGAGACCCAGTACTTC.

V and J are TRBV5-1 and TRBJ2-2, with D perhaps assigned TRBD1 or TRBD2 (6 bases each). Germline assignment: CDR1 SGHRS and CDR2 YFSETQ. This CDR3 is built from 16 residues. V lost 5 bases to trimming and J lost 1 base, with 15 bases between them. CDR3 DNA sequence: TGCGCCAGCAGTAGGGGGGCCGCTATGAACACCGGGGAGCTGTTTTTT. Its protein is CASSRGAAMNTGELFF.

The chain couples TRBV11-2 to TRBJ2-7; a weak D match, TRBD1 (6 bases). Trimming took off 0 bases at V and 11 bases at J, with 26 bases between the two ends. Germline V lookup: CDR1 SGHAT, CDR2 FQNNGV. This CDR3 contains 17 residues. The CDR3, as DNA: TGTGCCAGCAGCTTAGATTGGGACAATGGTCCAACCGGGCCGAAGTACTTC. Protein sequence: CASSLDWDNGPTGPKYF. Supplemented by reference TRBV11-2 and TRBJ2-7, the full variable domain reads EAGVAQSPRYKIIEKRQSVAFWCNPISGHATLYWYQQILGQGPKLLIQFQNNGVVDDSQLPKDRFSAERLKGVDSTLKIQPAKLEDSAVYLCASSLDWDNGPTGPKYFGPGTRLTVT.

This clone was recorded a few times. V usage is TRBV5-6 and J usage is TRBJ1-6; possibly TRBD1 for D (5 bases). The germline V and J ends were trimmed by 3 bases and 8 bases, with 15 bases remaining between them. Germline values: CDR1 SGHDT, CDR2 YYEEEE. CDR3 length: 15 residues. The CDR3 here is CASSSGPSGHSPLHF. The CDR3 nucleotides are TGTGCCAGCAGCTCGGGACCCAGCGGGCATTCACCCCTCCACTTT.

The chain employs TRBV19 and TRBJ2-2; 7 nucleotides align to TRBD1. Germline V gene data show CDR1 as LNHDA and CDR2 as SQIVND (reference sequence). V dropped 1 base and J dropped 4; count of bases not matched to a gene: 3. The CDR3 sequence is 15 residues long. CDR3 sequence: CASSIGTGRTGELFF. The CDR3 DNA sequence: TGTGCCAGTAGTATAGGGACAGGTCGCACCGGGGAGCTGTTTTTT.

The sample holds a few counts of this clone. This rearrangement joins TRBV5-4 to TRBJ1-6; the match to TRBD1 covers 9 bases. CDR1 SGHNT and CDR2 YYREEE come from the germline V gene (reference sequence). There are 14 residues in the CDR3. V lost 4 bases, J lost 6 bases, and 2 bases stayed unmatched. CDR3 in amino acids: CASSRDRANSPLHF. The CDR3 region has the DNA TGTGCCAGCAGCCGGGACAGGGCTAATTCACCCCTCCACTTT.

The chain links TRBV5-1 to TRBJ2-5; D is possibly TRBD2 (5 bases). Germline V gene lookup returns CDR1 SGHRS and CDR2 YFSETQ. The V end lost 5 bases, the J end lost 5 bases, and 16 bases lay between the germline ends. CDR3 length equals 14 residues. DNA of the CDR3: TGCGCCAGCAGAGTAACGGGGTTGCGGGAGACCCAGTACTTC. The encoded protein is CASRVTGLRETQYF.

Only one count was recorded for this clone. The CDR3 sequence: CASSPRPGYEQYF. The CDR3 nucleotides are TGTGCCAGCAGCCCCCGACCCGGCTACGAGCAGTACTTC. The chain joins TRBV28 to TRBJ2-7; D is unresolved. The CDR3 contains 13 residues. The germline V gene has CDR1 MDHEN and CDR2 SYDVKM. The V end was cut by 6 bases, the J end by 3 bases, with 12 bases between.

This clone was observed a single time. This chain joins TRBV2 and TRBJ2-5; 9 positions agree with TRBD1. This CDR3 has 15 residues. V lost 7 bases, J lost 4 bases, and 10 bases stayed unmatched. Germline values: CDR1 SNHLY, CDR2 FYNNEI. CDR3 loop: CASTRTGEVPETQYF. CDR3 nucleotide sequence: TGTGCCAGCACTAGGACAGGGGAGGTGCCAGAGACCCAGTACTTC.

This chain joins TRBV5-5 and TRBJ1-3; D is unclear. The germline gives CDR1 SGHKS, CDR2 YYEKEE (reference sequence). Trimming took off 5 bases at V and 2 bases at J, with 14 bases between the two ends. The CDR3 has 15 amino acids. DNA for the CDR3: TGTGCCAGCAGTAACGACGACATTCCTGGAAACACCATATATTTT. This sequence encodes CASSNDDIPGNTIYF.

The J gene is TRBJ2-4, the V gene TRBV28, with TRBD1 as a possible D gene (7 bases). The length of the CDR3 is 16 residues. Germline V gene data show CDR1 as MDHEN and CDR2 as SYDVKM. Trimming removed 5 bases from V and 1 base from J, with 15 bases in between. As DNA, the CDR3 is TGTGCCAGCAGTGGAGGGGGCGCGGAGGCCAAAAACATTCAGTACTTC. Protein: CASSGGGAEAKNIQYF.

The V gene is TRBV27, the J gene TRBJ2-1; D not certain. The CDR3 has 14 amino acids. CDR1 MNHEY and CDR2 SMNVEV come from the germline V gene (reference sequence). V was clipped by 5 bases and J by 6 bases, with 14 bases between them. CDR3 region: CASSPSHVGNEQFF. The DNA of the CDR3 is TGTGCCAGCAGTCCGTCACATGTGGGCAATGAGCAGTTCTTC.